The 8 T cell receptor beta chains below all came from one sample that was sequenced in a study of cytomegalovirus exposure and HLA in healthy donors. Sequencing used immunoSEQ multiplex PCR; TCRdb keeps in-frame clones, though not all of them. The sample includes about 160,000 clones, about 90% of them seen just once. Sequenced material: PBMCs. These receptors came from a woman in her 30s in good health and CMV-seronegative.

V is TRBV4-2 and J is TRBJ1-4; TRBD1 aligns across 9 bases. CDR1 is LGHNA, CDR2 YNFKEQ, per germline. V trimming: 0 bases; J trimming: 6 bases; junction bases outside the gene matches: 5. The CDR3 loop spans 16 amino acids. In DNA form, the CDR3 reads TGTGCCAGCAGCCAAGAACAGGGGGCGTGGGATGAAAAACTGTTTTTT. Residues: CASSQEQGAWDEKLFF.

J is TRBJ1-2 and V is TRBV7-9, with D maybe TRBD1 (6 bases). The CDR3 sequence is 14 residues long. The ends were cut back, 5 bases at V and 0 bases at J, with 10 bases in the middle. Germline V CDR1 and CDR2: SEHNR, FQNEAQ (reference sequence). The CDR3 region has the DNA TGTGCCAGCAGCGGGACAAACCCTAACTATGGCTACACCTTC. The encoded protein is CASSGTNPNYGYTF.

This chain links TRBV6-1 with TRBJ1-3, with 9 bases that match TRBD1. The V gene's germline CDR1 is MNHNS and CDR2 SASEGT. Trimming removed 6 bases from V and 9 bases from J; junction bases left unmatched: 6. This CDR3 comprises 13 residues. The CDR3: CASSDGQGSTIYF. For the CDR3, the DNA is TGTGCCAGCAGCGACGGACAGGGGAGCACCATATATTTT.

V and J are TRBV19 and TRBJ2-2; 7 bases agree with TRBD1. Looked up from germline, CDR1 is LNHDA and CDR2 is SQIVND (reference sequence). The V and J ends lost 6 bases and 3 bases, in that order; junction bases with no gene match: 16. This CDR3 has 18 amino acids. Written as DNA, the CDR3 is TGTGCCAGTAGAGTGGCCACAGGGGAAGGTTGGGACACCGGGGAGCTGTTTTTT. As protein: CASRVATGEGWDTGELFF.

The chain couples TRBV30 to TRBJ1-5; TRBD1 might be the D (5 bases). V lost 4 bases and J lost 0, with 7 bases in between. Germline CDR1 GTSNPN, CDR2 SVGIG (reference sequence). The CDR3 has 13 residues. The CDR3 sequence: CAWTGASNQPQHF. DNA of the CDR3: TGTGCCTGGACTGGGGCTAGCAATCAGCCCCAGCATTTT.

The gene calls are TRBV9 and TRBJ2-5; 8 nucleotides agree with TRBD2. This CDR3 region has 15 residues. J gave up 4 bases and V 0 bases, and 5 bases lay outside the gene matches. The germline V gene encodes CDR1 SGDLS and CDR2 YYNGEE. The CDR3 bases are TGTGCCAGCAGCGTAGGGGGGACTAGTGGAGAGACCCAGTACTTC. Encoded protein: CASSVGGTSGETQYF.

A single count supports this clone. The CDR3: CASSKGLSSYNEQFF. CDR3 nucleotides: TGCGCCAGCAGCAAGGGACTGAGCTCCTACAATGAGCAGTTCTTC. This chain joins TRBV5-1 and TRBJ2-1, with a weak D call TRBD2 (6 bases). Trimming left V 4 bases short and J 0 bases short, with 11 bases between. CDR1 and CDR2 (germline): SGHRS, YFSETQ. This CDR3 has 15 amino acids. The full variable domain, completed using reference TRBV5-1 and TRBJ2-1, is KAGVTQTPRYLIKTRGQQVTLSCSPISGHRSVSWYQQTPGQGLQFLFEYFSETQRNKGNFPGRFSGRQFSNSRSEMNVSTLELGDSALYLCASSKGLSSYNEQFFGPGTRLTVL.

This sequence joins TRBV29-1 and TRBJ2-6; no firm D call. Germline V gene data show CDR1 as SQVTM and CDR2 as ANQGSEA. Trimming cost V 4 bases and J 0 bases, with 7 bases left between them. The CDR3 has 14 amino acids. Here the CDR3 reads CSVVWPSGANVLTF. The DNA of the CDR3 is TGCAGCGTTGTATGGCCCTCTGGGGCCAACGTCCTGACTTTC. The whole variable domain, remainder taken from reference TRBV29-1 and TRBJ2-6, is SAVISQKPSRDICQRGTSLTIQCQVDSQVTMMFWYRQQPGQSLTLIATANQGSEATYESGFVIDKFPISRPNLTFSTLTVSNMSPEDSSIYLCSVVWPSGANVLTFGAGSRLTVL.